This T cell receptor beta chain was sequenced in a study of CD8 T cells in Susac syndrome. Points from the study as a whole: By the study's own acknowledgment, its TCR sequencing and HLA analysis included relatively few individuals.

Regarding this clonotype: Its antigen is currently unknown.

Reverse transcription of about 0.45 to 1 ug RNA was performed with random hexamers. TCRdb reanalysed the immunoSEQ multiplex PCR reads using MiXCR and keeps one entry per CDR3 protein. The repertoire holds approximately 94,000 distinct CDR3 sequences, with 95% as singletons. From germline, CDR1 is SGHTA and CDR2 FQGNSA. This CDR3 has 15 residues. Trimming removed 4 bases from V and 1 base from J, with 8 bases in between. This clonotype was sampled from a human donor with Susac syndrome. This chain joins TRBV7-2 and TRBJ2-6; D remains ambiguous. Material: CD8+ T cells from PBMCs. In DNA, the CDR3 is TGTGCCAGCAGCTCGCAGGCGTCTGGGGCCAACGTCCTGACTTTC. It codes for CASSSQASGANVLTF.